This T cell receptor beta chain was captured by sequencing in a study of T cells after posttransplantation cyclophosphamide. TCRdb's copy holds only in-frame clones and misses some; the assay was immunoSEQ multiplex PCR. The sample shows approximately 45,000 clones, 92% of them seen only once. Germline CDR1 GTSNPN, CDR2 SVGIG (reference sequence). The V and J ends lost 1 base and 5 bases respectively, with 5 bases between them. The CDR3 totals 11 residues. The receptor comes from a woman aged 50 to 60 in good health and a related stem cell transplant donor. Source material: PBMCs. This rearrangement joins TRBV30 to TRBJ2-5; D not certain. The CDR3 DNA follows: TGTGCCTGGAGTGACGGTGAGACCCAGTACTTC. This codes for CAWSDGETQYF.